This record looks at one T cell receptor beta chain sequence and its context. This specimen belongs to a study of blood T cell repertoires in COVID-19. Participants were aged roughly 18 to 90 years from around 26 US areas. The V gene lost 2 bases and the J gene lost 0 bases, with 16 bases spanning the gap. This CDR3 region has 18 residues. Germline loops: CDR1 MDHEN, CDR2 SYDVKM. Data came from immunoSEQ multiplex PCR; TCRdb stores just in-frame clones and leaves some out. This sample has 150,000 to 200,000 clones, with approximately 80% found just once. Sequencing used PBMCs or T cells enriched from blood (not recorded which). V is TRBV28 and J is TRBJ2-2; no clear D gene. This receptor was identified in a woman aged 60-75 years who had recovered from COVID-19. DNA for the CDR3: TGTGCCAGCAGTTTAAGTTGGGCATCGCCTTCGAACACCGGGGAGCTGTTTTTT. This translates into CASSLSWASPSNTGELFF.